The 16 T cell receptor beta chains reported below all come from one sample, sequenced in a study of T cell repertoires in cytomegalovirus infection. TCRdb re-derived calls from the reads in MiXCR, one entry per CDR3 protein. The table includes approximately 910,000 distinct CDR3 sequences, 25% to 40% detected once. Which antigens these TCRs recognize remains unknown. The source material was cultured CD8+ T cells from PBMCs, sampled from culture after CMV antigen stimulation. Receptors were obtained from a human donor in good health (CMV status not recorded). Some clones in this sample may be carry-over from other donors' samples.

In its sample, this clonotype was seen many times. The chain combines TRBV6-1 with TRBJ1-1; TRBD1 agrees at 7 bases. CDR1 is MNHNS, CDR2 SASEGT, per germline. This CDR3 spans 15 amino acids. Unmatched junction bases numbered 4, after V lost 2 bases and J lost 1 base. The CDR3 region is CASSEFAGGNTEAFF. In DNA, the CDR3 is TGTGCCAGCAGTGAATTTGCAGGGGGGAACACTGAAGCTTTCTTT.

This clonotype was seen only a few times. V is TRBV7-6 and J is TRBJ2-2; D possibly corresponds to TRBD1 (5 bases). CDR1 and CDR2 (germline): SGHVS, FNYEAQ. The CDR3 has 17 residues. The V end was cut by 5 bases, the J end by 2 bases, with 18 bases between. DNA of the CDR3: TGTGCCAGCAGCCTCGCCAGACAGAGCCCCAACACCGGGGAGCTGTTTTTT. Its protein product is CASSLARQSPNTGELFF.

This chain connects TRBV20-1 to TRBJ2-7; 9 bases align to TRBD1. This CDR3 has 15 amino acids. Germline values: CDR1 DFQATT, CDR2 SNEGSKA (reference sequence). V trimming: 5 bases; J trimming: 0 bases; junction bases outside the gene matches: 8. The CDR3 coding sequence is TGCAGTGCTGGGACCGGGACAGGGAGCTCCTACGAGCAGTACTTC. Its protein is CSAGTGTGSSYEQYF.

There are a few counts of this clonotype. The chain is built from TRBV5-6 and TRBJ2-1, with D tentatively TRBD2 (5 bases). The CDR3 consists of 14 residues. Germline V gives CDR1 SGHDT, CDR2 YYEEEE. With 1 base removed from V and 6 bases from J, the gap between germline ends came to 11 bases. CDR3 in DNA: TGTGCCAGCAGCTTGACGGGAATGGGCAATGAGCAGTTCTTC. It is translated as CASSLTGMGNEQFF.

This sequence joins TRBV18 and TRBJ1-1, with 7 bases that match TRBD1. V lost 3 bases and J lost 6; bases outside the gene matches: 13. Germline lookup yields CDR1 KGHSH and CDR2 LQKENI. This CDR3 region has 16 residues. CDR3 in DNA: TGTGCCAGCTCACCTCGAGGGGGCTCAGTGCTACCTGAAGCTTTCTTT. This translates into CASSPRGGSVLPEAFF.

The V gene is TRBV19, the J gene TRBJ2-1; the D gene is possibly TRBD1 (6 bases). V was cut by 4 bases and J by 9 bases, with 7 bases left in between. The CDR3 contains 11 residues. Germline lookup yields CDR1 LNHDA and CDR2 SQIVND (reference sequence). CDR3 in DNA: TGTGCCAGTAGTACAGGGGCTGAGCAGTTCTTC. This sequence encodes CASSTGAEQFF.

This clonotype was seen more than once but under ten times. The CDR3 region has the DNA TGCGCCAGCAGCCAAGATGGGGTAGCAACTAATGAAAAACTGTTTTTT. Its protein is CASSQDGVATNEKLFF. The chain joins TRBV4-1 to TRBJ1-4, with D uncertain. The CDR3 is 16 amino acids. Germline CDR1 reads MGHRA; CDR2 reads YSYEKL. V dropped 0 bases and J dropped 0 bases, with 8 bases sitting between them.

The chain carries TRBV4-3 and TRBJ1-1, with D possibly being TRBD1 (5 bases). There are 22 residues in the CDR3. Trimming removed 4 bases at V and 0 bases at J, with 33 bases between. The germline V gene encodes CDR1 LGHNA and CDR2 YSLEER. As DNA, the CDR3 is TGCGCCAGCAGCCTAAGCTTGGTGACAGCCATCATCCCCCCCGGCATGAACACTGAAGCTTTCTTT. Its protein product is CASSLSLVTAIIPPGMNTEAFF.

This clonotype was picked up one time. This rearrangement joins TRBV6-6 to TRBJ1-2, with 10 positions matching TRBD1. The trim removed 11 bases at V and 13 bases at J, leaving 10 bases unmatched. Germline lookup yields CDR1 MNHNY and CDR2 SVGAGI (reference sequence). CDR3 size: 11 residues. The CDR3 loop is CAGTLDRGATF. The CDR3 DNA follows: TGTGCCGGCACCCTGGACAGGGGGGCCACCTTC.

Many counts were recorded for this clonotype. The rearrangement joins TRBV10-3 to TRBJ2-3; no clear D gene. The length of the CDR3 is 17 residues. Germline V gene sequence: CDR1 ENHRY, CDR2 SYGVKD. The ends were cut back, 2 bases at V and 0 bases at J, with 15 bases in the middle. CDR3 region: CAISEVPGAASTDTQYF. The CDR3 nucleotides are TGTGCCATCAGTGAGGTTCCGGGCGCCGCTAGCACAGATACGCAGTATTTT.

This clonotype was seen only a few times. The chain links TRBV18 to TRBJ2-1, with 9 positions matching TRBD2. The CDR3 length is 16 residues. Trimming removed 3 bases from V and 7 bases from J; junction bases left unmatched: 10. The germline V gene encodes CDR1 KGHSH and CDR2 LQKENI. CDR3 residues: CASSPRSSGGKNEQFF. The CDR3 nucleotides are TGTGCCAGCTCACCCCGGAGTAGCGGGGGTAAGAATGAGCAGTTCTTC.

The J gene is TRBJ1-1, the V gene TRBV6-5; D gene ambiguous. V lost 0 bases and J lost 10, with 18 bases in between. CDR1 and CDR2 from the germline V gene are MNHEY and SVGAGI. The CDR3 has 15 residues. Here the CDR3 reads CASSYSVQPVFVAFF. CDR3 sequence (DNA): TGTGCCAGCAGTTACTCGGTCCAGCCTGTTTTTGTAGCTTTCTTT.

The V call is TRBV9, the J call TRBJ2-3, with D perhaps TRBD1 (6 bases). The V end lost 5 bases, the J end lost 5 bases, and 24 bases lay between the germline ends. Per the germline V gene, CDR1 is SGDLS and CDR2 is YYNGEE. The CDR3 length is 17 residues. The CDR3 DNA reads TGTGCCAGCAGTCCCGTACCAGTGGGGGCCTCCCGAGATACGCAGTATTTT. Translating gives CASSPVPVGASRDTQYF.

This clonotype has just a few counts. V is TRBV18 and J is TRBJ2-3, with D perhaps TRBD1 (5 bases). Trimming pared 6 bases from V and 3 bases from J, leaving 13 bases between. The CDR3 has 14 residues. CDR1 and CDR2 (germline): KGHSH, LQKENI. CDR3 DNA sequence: TGTGCCAGCTCCTCGGCCAGGGTGACAGATACGCAGTATTTT. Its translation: CASSSARVTDTQYF.

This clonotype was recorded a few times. CDR3 protein: CSVEDREVPYNEQFF. In nucleotides, the CDR3 is TGCAGCGTTGAAGACCGGGAAGTCCCCTACAATGAGCAGTTCTTC. The V and J genes are TRBV29-1 and TRBJ2-1; weak D call: TRBD2 (5 bases). Germline V gives CDR1 SQVTM, CDR2 ANQGSEA. The CDR3 is 15 amino acids. Trimming removed 0 bases at V and 2 bases at J, with 11 bases between.

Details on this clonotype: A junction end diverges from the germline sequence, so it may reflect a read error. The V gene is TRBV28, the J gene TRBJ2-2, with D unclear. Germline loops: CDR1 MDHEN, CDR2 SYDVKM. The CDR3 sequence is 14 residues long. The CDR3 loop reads CAISLGQYTGELFF. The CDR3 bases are TGTGCCATCAGTTTAGGGCAGTACACCGGGGAGCTGTTTTTT.